Below are 31 T cell receptor beta chains sequenced from a single sample in a study of regulatory T cells in long-lasting Graves disease. Time point of the sample: newly diagnosed GD, antithyroid drugs for less than 3 months. There was RNA extracted from PBMCs, and the TCR library was made from it. For TCR beta, libraries came from iRepertoire HTBI primers and Arm-PCR of CDR3 regions. TCRdb re-called the multiplex PCR reads through MiXCR, storing one row per CDR3 protein. The profile covers roughly 530,000 distinct CDR3 sequences, with approximately 16% appearing a single time and roughly 25% taken by the ten largest. The data were also submitted as part of a second study, on T cells in Graves' hyperthyroidism and ophthalmopathy.

The sample was peripheral blood mononuclear cells (PBMCs), taken at new diagnosis, from a patient treated with antithyroid drugs. These receptors all stem from a woman in her forties or fifties with Graves disease.

The sample holds many counts of this clonotype. Here the CDR3 DNA reads TGTGCTAGTGGTTTGGTTCTGGTGGGGGGAAATGAGCAGTTCTTC. Translated: CASGLVLVGGNEQFF. The chain employs TRBV12-5 and TRBJ2-1, with D possibly matching TRBD2 (6 bases). Deletions cut 0 bases from V and 7 bases from J, with 13 bases between. This CDR3 comprises 15 residues. In germline, CDR1 is LGHNT, CDR2 FRNRAP.

V usage is TRBV10-3 and J usage is TRBJ1-3, with D possibly matching TRBD1 (6 bases). The CDR3 length is 19 residues. The germline V and J ends were trimmed by 2 bases and 2 bases, with 22 bases remaining between them. Germline-derived CDR1 and CDR2 are ENHRY and SYGVKD. In DNA, the CDR3 is TGTGCCATCAGTGAGGAGGAGGGGGGGGGAAGTCCACCTGGAAACACCATATATTTT. As protein: CAISEEEGGGSPPGNTIYF.

As to this clonotype: Sequence at one end of the junction differs from germline and may be a read error. This chain joins TRBV29-1 and TRBJ1-3, with unresolved D. The CDR3 loop spans 13 amino acids. Germline CDR1 SQVTM, CDR2 ANQGSEA. CDR3 sequence: CSVEGAVGNTVYF. DNA for the CDR3: TGCAGCGTTGAAGGGGCAGTAGGAAACACCGTATATTTT. Filled out from reference TRBV29-1 and TRBJ1-3, the complete variable domain reads SAVISQKPSRDICQRGTSLTIQCQVDSQVTMMFWYRQQPGQSLTLIATANQGSEATYESGFVIDKFPISRPNLTFSTLTVSNMSPEDSSIYLCSVEGAVGNTVYFGEGSWLTVV.

This clonotype has a handful of counts. J is TRBJ2-6 and V is TRBV4-1; D gene unclear. The CDR3 has 16 residues. The germline gives CDR1 MGHRA, CDR2 YSYEKL. V lost 1 base, J lost 0 bases, and 7 bases lay in between. The CDR3: CASSQGVVSGANVLTF. In nucleotides, the CDR3 is TGCGCCAGCAGCCAAGGGGTCGTCTCTGGGGCCAACGTCCTGACTTTC.

There are many counts of this clonotype. The chain joins TRBV6-1 to TRBJ1-5; no definite D call. The V gene lost 8 bases and the J gene lost 1 base, with 6 bases spanning the gap. The CDR3 length is 12 residues. Per the germline V gene, CDR1 is MNHNS and CDR2 is SASEGT. The chain's CDR3 is CASLQSNQPQHF. For the CDR3, the DNA is TGTGCCAGCCTACAGAGCAATCAGCCCCAGCATTTT.

This clonotype showed up many times. The chain has TRBV11-2 and TRBJ2-3, with 14 bases fitting TRBD2. With V trimmed by 1 base and J by 2 bases, 5 bases remained unmatched. The CDR3 loop spans 18 amino acids. Germline CDR1 and CDR2: SGHAT and FQNNGV. For the CDR3, the DNA is TGTGCCAGCAGCTTAGGAGGGACTAGCGGGGGTATCACAGATACGCAGTATTTT. Translating it yields CASSLGGTSGGITDTQYF. The full variable domain, in which reference TRBV11-2 and TRBJ2-3 provide the parts outside the CDR3, is EAGVAQSPRYKIIEKRQSVAFWCNPISGHATLYWYQQILGQGPKLLIQFQNNGVVDDSQLPKDRFSAERLKGVDSTLKIQPAKLEDSAVYLCASSLGGTSGGITDTQYFGPGTRLTVL.

This rearrangement joins TRBV19 to TRBJ2-7; D may be TRBD2 (6 bases). The CDR3 loop spans 15 amino acids. V was clipped by 5 bases and J by 3 bases, with 17 bases between them. Germline CDR1 and CDR2: LNHDA and SQIVND (reference sequence). This chain's CDR3 is CASSYGGIGYYEQYF. CDR3 in DNA: TGTGCCAGTAGTTACGGGGGAATAGGCTACTACGAGCAGTACTTC.

This clonotype has ten or more counts. The chain uses TRBV28 and TRBJ2-5; D unresolved. CDR1 is MDHEN, CDR2 SYDVKM, per germline. V lost 4 bases to trimming and J lost 4 bases, with 16 bases between them. The CDR3 consists of 15 residues. This CDR3 is CASSSRLGFLETQYF. The CDR3 DNA is TGTGCCAGCAGTTCTCGATTGGGGTTTTTAGAGACCCAGTACTTC.

A remark on this clonotype: A much bigger clone sits one base away, suggesting this may be a read error. The chain links TRBV3-1 to TRBJ1-2; 9 bases agree with TRBD1. The trim removed 7 bases at V and 4 bases at J, leaving 13 bases unmatched. This CDR3 spans 16 amino acids. Germline V gene data show CDR1 as LGHDT and CDR2 as YNNKEL (reference sequence). DNA for the CDR3: TGTGCCAGCATCCCGGGACAGGGTCGAAAAACCTATGGCTACACCTTC. It codes for CASIPGQGRKTYGYTF.

Regarding this clonotype: A much more abundant neighbour one base away suggests this may be a read error. This chain connects TRBV7-2 to TRBJ1-6, with D perhaps matching TRBD1 (6 bases). Germline V gene sequence: CDR1 SGHTA, CDR2 FQGNSA. The CDR3 is 15 amino acids. Deletions cut 7 bases from V and 11 bases from J, with 21 bases between. CDR3 coding DNA: TGTGCCAGCACCGGACGGGGGACATGGAATCCACCCCTCCACTTT. Its translation: CASTGRGTWNPPLHF. The full variable domain, in which reference TRBV7-2 and TRBJ1-6 provide the parts outside the CDR3, is GAGVSQSPSNKVTEKGKDVELRCDPISGHTALYWYRQSLGQGLEFLIYFQGNSAPDKSGLPSDRFSAERTGGSVSTLTIQRTQQEDSAVYLCASTGRGTWNPPLHFGNGTRLTVT.

This clonotype has at least ten counts. The chain employs TRBV30 and TRBJ2-7, with D possibly being TRBD2 (5 bases). Trimming removed 3 bases at V and 2 bases at J, with 11 bases between. Looked up from germline, CDR1 is GTSNPN and CDR2 is SVGIG (reference sequence). The CDR3 has 13 amino acids. CDR3 DNA: TGTGCCTGGAGATACAGCGGCCCCTACGAGCAGTACTTC. It specifies CAWRYSGPYEQYF.

This clonotype was seen repeatedly, ten times or more. The V gene is TRBV12-3 or TRBV12-4, the J gene TRBJ1-1, with D perhaps TRBD1 (6 bases). The ends were cut back, 3 bases at V and 4 bases at J, with 15 bases in the middle. This CDR3 comprises 15 residues. In nucleotides, the CDR3 is TGTGCCAGCAGTTTCCCGACAGGAGGTGTCACTGAAGCTTTCTTT. Translating gives CASSFPTGGVTEAFF.

The rearrangement links TRBV4-1 to TRBJ2-1, with 10 bases identical to TRBD1. The CDR3 loop spans 16 amino acids. Per the germline V gene, CDR1 is MGHRA and CDR2 is YSYEKL. Germline trimming cut 3 bases from V and 1 base from J; bases unmatched to any gene: 3. This chain's CDR3 is CASSQGDRGSYNEQFF. CDR3 coding DNA: TGCGCCAGCAGCCAGGGGGACAGGGGTTCCTACAATGAGCAGTTCTTC.

This clonotype was observed a few times. This chain links TRBV7-2 with TRBJ2-1, with a weak D call TRBD2 (5 bases). Germline-derived CDR1 and CDR2 are SGHTA and FQGNSA. The V and J ends lost 2 bases and 7 bases respectively, with 12 bases between them. CDR3 length: 14 amino acids. The CDR3 spells CASSLSGIGNEQFF. The CDR3 DNA follows: TGTGCCAGCAGCTTATCGGGGATCGGTAATGAGCAGTTCTTC.

There are a few counts of this clonotype. The J gene is TRBJ2-5, the V gene TRBV7-3, with 8 nucleotides matching TRBD1. The CDR3 extends over 15 amino acids. The germline CDR1 and CDR2 sequences are SGHTA and FQGTGA. V trimming: 5 bases; J trimming: 4 bases; junction bases outside the gene matches: 9. CDR3 loop: CASSPDRGRGETQYF. DNA of the CDR3: TGTGCCAGCAGCCCCGACAGGGGAAGAGGAGAGACCCAGTACTTC.

The chain recombines TRBV12-3 or TRBV12-4 with TRBJ2-7, with 8 bases that match TRBD2. CDR3 length: 16 amino acids. Losses at the gene ends were 6 bases for V and 0 bases for J; bases not matched to a gene: 10. CDR3 loop: CASSPRAGGLSYEQYF. Here the CDR3 DNA reads TGTGCCAGCAGCCCCCGTGCGGGGGGCCTCTCCTACGAGCAGTACTTC.

This clonotype was seen repeatedly, ten times or more. The chain employs TRBV5-5 and TRBJ2-7, with D tentatively TRBD1 (6 bases). Germline V gives CDR1 SGHKS, CDR2 YYEKEE (reference sequence). The CDR3 loop spans 14 amino acids. V was shortened by 0 bases and J by 3 bases, with 10 bases between the two germline ends. CDR3 DNA: TGTGCCAGCAGCTTGGCCGCAGGGGACTACGAGCAGTACTTC. Residues: CASSLAAGDYEQYF. Variable domain in full (rest from reference TRBV5-5 and TRBJ2-7): DAGVTQSPTHLIKTRGQQVTLRCSPISGHKSVSWYQQVLGQGPQFIFQYYEKEERGRGNFPDRFSARQFPNYSSELNVNALLLGDSALYLCASSLAAGDYEQYFGPGTRLTVT.

The chain combines TRBV18 with TRBJ1-2, with 8 nucleotides matching TRBD1. Per germline, CDR1 KGHSH and CDR2 LQKENI. The J segment lost 5 bases and the V segment lost 8 bases, leaving 10 bases of the junction unmatched. The CDR3 contains 14 residues. In DNA, the CDR3 is TGTGCCAGCAGTCCACAGGGACAGGTGTATGGCTACACCTTC. Translated: CASSPQGQVYGYTF. The complete variable domain, with remaining parts taken from reference TRBV18 and TRBJ1-2, reads NAGVMQNPRHLVRRRGQEARLRCSPMKGHSHVYWYRQLPEEGLKFMVYLQKENIIDESGMPKERFSAEFPKEGPSILRIQQVVRGDSAAYFCASSPQGQVYGYTFGSGTRLTVV.

This clonotype was detected ten times or more. The gene calls are TRBV2 and TRBJ2-1, with D possibly matching TRBD2 (6 bases). The CDR3 is 15 amino acids. CDR1 SNHLY and CDR2 FYNNEI come from the germline V gene. Trimming removed 5 bases at V and 0 bases at J, with 11 bases between. The CDR3 here is CASSYRGSSYNEQFF. The CDR3 nucleotides read TGTGCCAGCAGTTATCGGGGGAGCTCCTACAATGAGCAGTTCTTC.

This clonotype was counted a few times. The chain joins TRBV5-8 to TRBJ1-6; the match to TRBD1 covers 7 bases. CDR1 is SGHTS, CDR2 YDEGEE, per germline. V gave up 4 bases and J gave up 4 bases; unmatched junction bases: 14. The CDR3 runs to 18 residues. The CDR3 DNA reads TGTGCCAGCAGCCTGGGGGTTACGGGACAGAATTATAATTCACCCCTCCACTTT. Translation: CASSLGVTGQNYNSPLHF.

J is TRBJ2-2 and V is TRBV7-8; the D gene is possibly TRBD1 (5 bases). V was shortened by 7 bases and J by 1 base, with 16 bases between the two germline ends. There are 16 residues in the CDR3. CDR1 and CDR2 from the germline V gene are SGHVS and FQNEAQ. For the CDR3, the DNA is TGTGCCAGCAAGAACTCGGACACGGGGAACACCGGGGAGCTGTTTTTT. Residues: CASKNSDTGNTGELFF.

This clonotype was detected only a few times. The chain recombines TRBV2 with TRBJ1-6; no firm D call. The CDR3 runs 14 residues. V was cut by 4 bases and J by 7 bases, with 11 bases left in between. Per germline, CDR1 SNHLY and CDR2 FYNNEI. CDR3: CASSGVGVNSPLHF. CDR3 nucleotides: TGTGCCAGCAGTGGGGTCGGGGTAAATTCACCCCTCCACTTT.

Notes on this clonotype: A much larger clone is a single base away; this may be a read error. The CDR3 here is CAGSYYGEETQYF. The CDR3 coding sequence is TGTGCCGGCAGTTACTACGGGGAAGAGACCCAGTACTTC. The V gene is TRBV12-3 or TRBV12-4, the J gene TRBJ2-5; TRBD2 is a possible D gene (5 bases). The CDR3 has 13 amino acids.

The CDR3 sequence is CASSVWTGTDSPLHF. The CDR3 coding sequence is TGTGCCAGCAGCGTGTGGACAGGAACGGATTCACCCCTCCACTTT. This chain uses TRBV7-9 with TRBJ1-6; 7 nucleotides agree with TRBD1. The length of the CDR3 is 15 residues. Germline CDR1 SEHNR, CDR2 FQNEAQ (reference sequence). J was trimmed by 8 bases and V by 5 bases; bases with no gene match: 9.

This clonotype came up a few times. The chain recombines TRBV2 with TRBJ2-2; possible D gene TRBD2, 6 bases. The germline V and J ends were trimmed by 2 bases and 9 bases, with 13 bases remaining between them. CDR1 is SNHLY and CDR2 is FYNNEI in the germline V gene. There are 14 residues in the CDR3. In DNA form, the CDR3 reads TGTGCCAGCAGTGAATTGGCGGGGCGTTGGGAGCTGTTTTTT. Its protein product is CASSELAGRWELFF.

This clonotype occurred many times. V and J are TRBV11-1 and TRBJ2-1; TRBD1 matches at 8 bases. The V segment lost 6 bases and the J segment 6 bases; nucleotides outside the gene matches: 4. This CDR3 spans 13 amino acids. Germline V gene lookup returns CDR1 SGHAT and CDR2 FQDESV (reference sequence). Written as DNA, the CDR3 is TGTGCCAGCAGTAGGACAGGGATCAATGAGCAGTTCTTC. It translates to CASSRTGINEQFF.

This clonotype was detected ten times or more. Mismatch with germline at one junction end may stem from a read error. The chain links TRBV19 to TRBJ1-2; no firm D call. The germline gives CDR1 LNHDA, CDR2 SQIVND (reference sequence). The CDR3 contains 11 residues. As DNA, the CDR3 is TGTGCCAGTACTCGCAGAGGAGATAACGCCTTC. As protein: CASTRRGDNAF.

The chain joins TRBV11-2 to TRBJ2-1; 11 nucleotides agree with TRBD2. The J segment lost 0 bases and the V segment lost 7 bases, leaving 8 bases of the junction unmatched. This CDR3 region has 17 residues. CDR1 and CDR2 from the germline V gene are SGHAT and FQNNGV. CDR3 DNA sequence: TGTGCCAGCACTGGGGCTAGCGGGGGGAGCTCCTACAATGAGCAGTTCTTC. This encodes CASTGASGGSSYNEQFF.

The V gene is TRBV5-1, the J gene TRBJ1-2; D is possibly TRBD1 (5 bases). Germline V lookup: CDR1 SGHRS, CDR2 YFSETQ. The CDR3 length is 15 residues. Trimming cost V 1 base and J 1 base, with 11 bases left between them. The CDR3 DNA reads as TGCGCCAGCAGCTTGTCGGGGGGTAATAACTATGGCTACACCTTC. Its translation is CASSLSGGNNYGYTF.

The chain is built from TRBV20-1 and TRBJ2-1; 10 bases map to TRBD2. The CDR3 covers 16 residues. J was trimmed by 7 bases and V by 3 bases; bases with no gene match: 12. The germline V gene has CDR1 DFQATT and CDR2 SNEGSKA (reference sequence). In DNA, the CDR3 is TGCAGTGCTAGGAGGCCAAGCGGGGGGGCTGGAAATGAGCAGTTCTTC. Its translation: CSARRPSGGAGNEQFF.

This chain joins TRBV24-1 and TRBJ1-1, with 7 bases fitting TRBD1. The V gene's germline CDR1 is KGHDR and CDR2 SFDVKD. This CDR3 has 13 amino acids. The V segment lost 12 bases and the J segment 1 base; nucleotides outside the gene matches: 7. CDR3 sequence reads: CAAREGANTEAFF. The CDR3 bases are TGTGCCGCACGAGAGGGGGCGAACACTGAAGCTTTCTTT.